This TCR beta chain emerged from a study of OX40 agonist ivuxolimab in advanced cancers. Regarding the complete study: Ivuxolimab was a fully human IgG2 agonistic monoclonal antibody targeting the costimulatory receptor OX40 (CD134). Intravenous ivuxolimab was administered to patients every 2 weeks at six dose levels: 0.01, 0.1, 0.3, 1.5, 3 and 10 mg/kg. Of the roughly 52 dose-escalation patients, hepatocellular carcinoma was present in about 20, melanoma in approximately 15, renal cell carcinoma in 9 and head and neck cancer in 9. The dose-escalation cohort was approximately 83% male with a mean age of approximately 60 years, ranging from about 20 to 80. Prior anti-PD-1, anti-PD-L1 or anti-CTLA-4 therapy was permitted, and approximately 42% of dose-escalation patients had received checkpoint inhibitors. Partial responses occurred in three dose-escalation patients, of whom one had hepatocellular carcinoma and two had cutaneous melanoma. The point of sequencing TCRbeta in the periphery was to test whether ivuxolimab changed TCR sequence diversity and drove clonal T-cell expansion. The paper reports the monotherapy dose-escalation portion (N = 52 patients) of the phase I ivuxolimab trial. Results the study describes overall, beyond this receptor: At doses of 0.1 to 3.0 mg/kg, clonal expansion of both CD4+ and CD8+ blood T cells was observed from baseline to week 6. Partial responders in the 0.1-3.0 mg/kg groups had among the lowest normalized peripheral clonal expansion, especially among CD8+ T cells. Low levels of normalized T-cell clonal expansion were also shown by some nonresponding patients. After ivuxolimab, more expanded clones were found on average in CD8+ T cells than in CD4+ T cells. Antigen specificity was not determined for the clonally expanded peripheral T cells.

The CDR3, cysteine through phenylalanine, is 14 amino acids long. Left in the record is the CDR3 DNA by itself, 42 bases read in frame from the first base. According to the germline V gene, CDR1 reads MDHEN and CDR2 reads SYDVKM. V gives up 2 bases and J gives up 4 bases, and the segment between their germline ends measures 11 bases. Patients with a history of autoimmune disease or receiving systemic immunosuppression were excluded from the trial. In every dose cohort, peripheral blood was drawn for TCR sequencing at baseline, cycle 4 day 1, and cycle 7 day 1. The samples were taken from a phase I, first-in-human, multicenter, open-label dose-escalation trial of ivuxolimab. The trial enrolled adults with locally advanced or metastatic head and neck squamous cell, hepatocellular, melanoma or renal cell carcinoma. CD4+ and CD8+ T cells were sorted separately from peripheral blood before TCR sequencing.

To sequence the TCRbeta CDR3 region, genomic DNA was isolated from the sorted cells. The immunoSEQ Assay was used to sequence the TCRbeta CDR3 regions. Held by TCRdb, this immuneACCESS table contains in-frame sequences only and omits some clones. Under half of the omission traces to an unresolved V gene where checked; the cause of the rest is unknown. This sample lists about 15,000 clones; about 81% were detected once. The ten largest clones represent more than 35% of the sample. On this clone itself: Its antigen is not yet known. Per-base qualities were not stored, and no clone one base away is much larger.

This chain joins TRBV28 to TRBJ1-1; the D gene is possibly TRBD1, with 5 bases matching. The clonotype comes from an adult with an advanced solid tumor such as melanoma, head and neck, liver or kidney cancer. The sequencing used CD4+ or CD8+ T cells sorted from blood, collected in a trial of the OX40 agonist ivuxolimab. This receptor carries the CDR3 CASSLRGAGTEAFF. The base sequence is TGTGCCAGCAGTTTACGAGGGGCGGGCACTGAAGCTTTCTTT.